This T cell receptor (beta chain) was obtained from a study of blood T cells in healthy people across ages. The use of a sample-barcoded 5' primer and a J-beta primer mix characterized a second PCR of about 7 to 12 cycles. In TCRdb, the 5' RACE reads were re-called with MiXCR into one record per CDR3 protein. The top ten hold roughly 23% of the sample, which has 1.5 million to 2 million distinct CDR3 sequences, more than 35% seen once. Caucasian individuals from Russia who were healthy and aged 6 to 90 acted as donors. Deletions cut 4 bases from V and 6 bases from J, with 25 bases between. CDR3 length: 17 amino acids. Per the germline V gene, CDR1 is DFQATT and CDR2 is SNEGSKA (reference sequence).

This TCR derives from a human donor in good health. Sample: blood. The V gene is TRBV20-1, the J gene TRBJ2-1; D tentatively reads TRBD1 or TRBD2 (7 bases each). The CDR3 nucleotides read TGCAGTGCTACCCCTTCTCCCCGACAGGGAGGGGGCAATGAGCAGTTCTTC. It specifies CSATPSPRQGGGNEQFF.